This T cell receptor beta chain was sequenced in a study of PD-1 blockade in mismatch repair-deficient tumors. In the study overall: Enrolled about 2013-2016, patients had progressing, pretreated mismatch repair-deficient cancers of 12 types.

Generated by immunoSEQ multiplex PCR, the TCRdb table keeps only in-frame clones and is missing some. The table includes 55,000 to 85,000 clones, more than 75% detected once. Trimming cost V 0 bases and J 0 bases, with 8 bases left between them. Germline V gene data show CDR1 as SGHTS and CDR2 as YDEGEE. CDR3 size: 15 residues. Notes on the study in general: Rapid post-treatment expansion, then contraction, generally preceding radiologic response, marked tumor-resident clones.

Points on this clone: The antigen remains unidentified.

PCR or immunohistochemistry showed mismatch repair deficiency in every enrolled patient. The TCR-sequenced patients were a few responders to pembrolizumab. This material consisted of peripheral blood, taken 2 weeks after starting pembrolizumab. The chain has TRBV5-8 and TRBJ2-3; maybe TRBD1 (5 bases). The sequence was obtained from an adult with mismatch repair-deficient cancer. Here the CDR3 reads CASSLEGRSTDTQYF. The CDR3 DNA reads TGTGCCAGCAGCTTGGAGGGGCGAAGCACAGATACGCAGTATTTT. The full variable domain, rest sourced from reference TRBV5-8 and TRBJ2-3, is EAGVTQSPTHLIKTRGQQATLRCSPISGHTSVYWYQQALGLGLQFLLWYDEGEERNRGNFPPRFSGRQFPNYSSELNVNALELEDSALYLCASSLEGRSTDTQYFGPGTRLTVL.